This TCR beta chain was identified in a study of T-cell reconstitution after alpha-beta-depleted transplantation in children. Findings and caveats of the study: After transplant, high TCRbeta diversity at day 60 in some patients arose from surviving recipient T cells and thymic progenitors. Counts and diversity of T cells one year after transplant came mostly from newly produced T cells. Expanded clones from the graft, numbering several hundred, reportedly supplied alpha-beta T cells about two months after transplant.

During its preparation, the TCRbeta library received unique molecular identifiers. TCRdb itself ran the PCR reads through MiXCR, one entry per CDR3 protein. Of 550,000 to 800,000 distinct CDR3 sequences listed, over 10% were seen once; the top ten hold 0.75% to 0.85%. CDR1 and CDR2 from the germline V gene are DFQATT and SNEGSKA (reference sequence). The CDR3 spans 15 residues. The sample holds many counts of this clonotype. Its specificity is unknown. One junction end disagrees with the germline gene, perhaps due to a read error. The receptor was derived from a girl aged 2 to 9 with congenital amegakaryocytic thrombocytopenia, due to receive a stem cell transplant. The source material was PBMCs, sampled before TCRalphabeta/CD19-depleted stem cell transplant. The chain links TRBV20-1 to TRBJ1-2; 8 bases agree with TRBD1. CDR3 amino acids: CSARLFGQGPFAYAF. CDR3 DNA: TGCAGTGCTAGGCTCTTCGGACAGGGCCCCTTTGCTTACGCCTTC.